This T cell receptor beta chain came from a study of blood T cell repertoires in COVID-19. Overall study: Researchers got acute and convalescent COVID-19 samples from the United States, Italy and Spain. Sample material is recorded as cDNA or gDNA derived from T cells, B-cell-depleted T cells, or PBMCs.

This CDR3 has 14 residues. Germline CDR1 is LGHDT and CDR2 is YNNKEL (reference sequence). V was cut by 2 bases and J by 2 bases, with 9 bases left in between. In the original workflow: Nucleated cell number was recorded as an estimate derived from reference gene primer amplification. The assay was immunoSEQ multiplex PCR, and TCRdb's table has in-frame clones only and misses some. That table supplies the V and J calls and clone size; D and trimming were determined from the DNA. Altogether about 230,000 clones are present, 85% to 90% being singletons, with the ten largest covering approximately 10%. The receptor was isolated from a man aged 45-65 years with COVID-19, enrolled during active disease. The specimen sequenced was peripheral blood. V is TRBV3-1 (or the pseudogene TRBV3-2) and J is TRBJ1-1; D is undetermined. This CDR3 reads CASSQYPGNTEAFF. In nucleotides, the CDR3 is TGTGCCAGCAGCCAATATCCGGGAAACACTGAAGCTTTCTTT.